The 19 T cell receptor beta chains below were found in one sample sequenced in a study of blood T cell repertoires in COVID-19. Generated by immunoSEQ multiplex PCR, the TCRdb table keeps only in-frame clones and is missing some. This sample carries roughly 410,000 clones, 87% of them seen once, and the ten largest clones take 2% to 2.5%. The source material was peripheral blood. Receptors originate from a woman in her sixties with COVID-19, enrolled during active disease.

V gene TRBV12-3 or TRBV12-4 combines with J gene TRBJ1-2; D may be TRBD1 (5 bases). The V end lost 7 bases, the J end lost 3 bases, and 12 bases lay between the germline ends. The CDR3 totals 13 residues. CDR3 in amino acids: CASTPGDYYGYTF. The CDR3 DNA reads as TGTGCCAGCACCCCGGGGGACTACTATGGCTACACCTTC.

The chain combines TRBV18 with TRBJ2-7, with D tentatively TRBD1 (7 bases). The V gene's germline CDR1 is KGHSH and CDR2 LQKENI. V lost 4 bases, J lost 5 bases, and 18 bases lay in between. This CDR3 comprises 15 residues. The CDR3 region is CASSLLTGTGHEQYF. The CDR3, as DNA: TGTGCCAGCTCACTTTTGACAGGGACTGGCCACGAGCAGTACTTC.

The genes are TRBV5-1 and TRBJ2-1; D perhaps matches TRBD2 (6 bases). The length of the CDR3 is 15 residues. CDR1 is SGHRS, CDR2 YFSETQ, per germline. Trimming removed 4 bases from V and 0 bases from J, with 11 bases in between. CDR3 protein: CASSQTDYSYNEQFF. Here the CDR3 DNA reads TGCGCCAGCAGCCAGACGGACTACTCCTACAATGAGCAGTTCTTC.

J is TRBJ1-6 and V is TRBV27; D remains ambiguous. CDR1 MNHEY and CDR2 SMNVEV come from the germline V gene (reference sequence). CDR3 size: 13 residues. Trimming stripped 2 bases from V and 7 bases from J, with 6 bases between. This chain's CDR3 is CASSLTENSPLHF. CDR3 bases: TGTGCCAGCAGTTTAACGGAGAATTCACCCCTCCACTTT.

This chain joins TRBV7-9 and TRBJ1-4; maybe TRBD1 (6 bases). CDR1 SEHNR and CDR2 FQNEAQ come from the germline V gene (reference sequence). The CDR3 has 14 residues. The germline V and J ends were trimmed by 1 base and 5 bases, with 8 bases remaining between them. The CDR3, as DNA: TGTGCCAGCAGCTTAGGGACAGCGAATGAAAAACTGTTTTTT. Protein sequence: CASSLGTANEKLFF. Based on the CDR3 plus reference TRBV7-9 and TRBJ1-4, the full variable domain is DTGVSQNPRHKITKRGQNVTFRCDPISEHNRLYWYRQTLGQGPEFLTYFQNEAQLEKSRLLSDRFSAERPKGSFSTLEIQRTEQGDSAMYLCASSLGTANEKLFFGSGTQLSVL.

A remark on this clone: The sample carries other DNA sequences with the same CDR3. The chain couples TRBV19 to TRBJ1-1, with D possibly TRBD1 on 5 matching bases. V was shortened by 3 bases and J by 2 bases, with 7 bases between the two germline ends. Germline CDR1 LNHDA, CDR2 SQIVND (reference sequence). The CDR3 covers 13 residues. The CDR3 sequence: CASSIRGNTEAFF. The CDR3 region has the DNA TGTGCCAGTAGTATTAGGGGTAACACTGAAGCTTTCTTT.

DNA of the CDR3: TGTGCCAGCAGCTTCCAGCGGGGGTCCTACAATGAGCAGTTCTTC. Its protein is CASSFQRGSYNEQFF. V is TRBV13 and J is TRBJ2-1; 8 positions match TRBD2. V dropped 3 bases and J dropped 1; count of bases not matched to a gene: 2. Germline V gene sequence: CDR1 PRHDT, CDR2 FYEKMQ (reference sequence). CDR3 length: 15 amino acids.

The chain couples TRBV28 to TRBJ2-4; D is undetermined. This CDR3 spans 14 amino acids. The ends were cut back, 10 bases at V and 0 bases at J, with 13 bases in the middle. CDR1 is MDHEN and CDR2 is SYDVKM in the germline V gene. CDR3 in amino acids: CATVGVLAKNIQYF. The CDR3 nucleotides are TGTGCCACCGTGGGCGTTCTAGCCAAAAACATTCAGTACTTC.

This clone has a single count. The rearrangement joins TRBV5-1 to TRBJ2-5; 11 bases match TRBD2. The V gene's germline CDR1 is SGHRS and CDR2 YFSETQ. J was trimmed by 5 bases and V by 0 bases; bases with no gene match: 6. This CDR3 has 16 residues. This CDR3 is CASSLDISGGAETQYF. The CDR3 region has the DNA TGCGCCAGCAGCTTGGATATTAGCGGGGGGGCGGAGACCCAGTACTTC.

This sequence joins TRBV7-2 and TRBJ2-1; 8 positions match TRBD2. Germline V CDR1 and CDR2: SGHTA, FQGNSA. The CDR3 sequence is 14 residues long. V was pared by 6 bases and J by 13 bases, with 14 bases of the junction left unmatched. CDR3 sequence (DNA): TGTGCCAGCAGGGATCCGGGACTAGGGGTTGGTCAGTTCTTC. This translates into CASRDPGLGVGQFF.

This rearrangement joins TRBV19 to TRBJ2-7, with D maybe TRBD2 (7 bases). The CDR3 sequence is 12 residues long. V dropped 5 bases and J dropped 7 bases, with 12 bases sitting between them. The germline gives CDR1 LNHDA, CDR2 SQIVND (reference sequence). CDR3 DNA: TGTGCCAGTAGTCGAAGGGGGGGAGAGCAGTACTTC. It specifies CASSRRGGEQYF.

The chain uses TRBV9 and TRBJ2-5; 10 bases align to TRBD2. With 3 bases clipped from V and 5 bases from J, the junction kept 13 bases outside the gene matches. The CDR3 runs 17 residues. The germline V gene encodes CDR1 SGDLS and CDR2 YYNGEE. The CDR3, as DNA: TGTGCCAGCAGCGCCCGGACTAGCGGTAAAAGTCAGGAGACCCAGTACTTC. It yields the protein CASSARTSGKSQETQYF.

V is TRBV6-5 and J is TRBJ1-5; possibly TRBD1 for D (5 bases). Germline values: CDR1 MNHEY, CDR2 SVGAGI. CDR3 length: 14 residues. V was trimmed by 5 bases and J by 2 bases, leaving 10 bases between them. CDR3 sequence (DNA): TGTGCCAGCAGTCTCCGGGGGGGCAATCAGCCCCAGCATTTT. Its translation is CASSLRGGNQPQHF.

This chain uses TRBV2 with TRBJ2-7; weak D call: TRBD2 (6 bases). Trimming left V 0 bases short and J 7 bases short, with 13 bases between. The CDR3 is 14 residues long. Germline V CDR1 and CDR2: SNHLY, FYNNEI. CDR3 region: CASSEAGGLKEQYF. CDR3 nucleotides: TGTGCCAGCAGTGAAGCGGGAGGTTTGAAAGAGCAGTACTTC.

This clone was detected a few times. The CDR3 loop reads CASRRDSPLNSNQPQHF. As DNA, the CDR3 is TGTGCCAGCAGGAGGGACAGCCCTTTGAATAGCAATCAGCCCCAGCATTTT. The rearrangement joins TRBV2 to TRBJ1-5; 7 positions match TRBD1. V was pared by 6 bases and J by 0 bases, with 11 bases of the junction left unmatched. Germline-derived CDR1 and CDR2 are SNHLY and FYNNEI. The CDR3 consists of 17 residues. Looking up the rest from reference TRBV2 and TRBJ1-5 gives the full variable domain: EPEVTQTPSHQVTQMGQEVILRCVPISNHLYFYWYRQILGQKVEFLVSFYNNEISEKSEIFDDQFSVERPDGSNFTLKIRSTKLEDSAMYFCASRRDSPLNSNQPQHFGDGTRLSIL.

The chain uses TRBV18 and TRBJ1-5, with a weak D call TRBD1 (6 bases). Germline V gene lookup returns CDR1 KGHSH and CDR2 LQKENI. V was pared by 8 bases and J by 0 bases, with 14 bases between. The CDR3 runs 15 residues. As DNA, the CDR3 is TGTGCCAGCCGAGGGGGGGATTATAGCAATCAGCCCCAGCATTTT. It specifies CASRGGDYSNQPQHF.

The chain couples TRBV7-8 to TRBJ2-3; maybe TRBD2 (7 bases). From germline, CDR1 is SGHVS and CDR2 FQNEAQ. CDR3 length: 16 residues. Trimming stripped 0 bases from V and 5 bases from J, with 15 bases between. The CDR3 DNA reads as TGTGCCAGCAGCTTAGCGATCGGGGGGCGGGAAGATACGCAGTATTTT. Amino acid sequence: CASSLAIGGREDTQYF.

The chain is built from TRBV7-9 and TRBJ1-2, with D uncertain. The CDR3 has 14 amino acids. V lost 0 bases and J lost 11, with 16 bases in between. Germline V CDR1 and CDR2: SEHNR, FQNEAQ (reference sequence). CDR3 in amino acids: CASSLALIYAAYTF. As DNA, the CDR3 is TGTGCCAGCAGCTTAGCCCTCATTTATGCGGCGTACACCTTC. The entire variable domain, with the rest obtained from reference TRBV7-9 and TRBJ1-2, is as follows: DTGVSQNPRHKITKRGQNVTFRCDPISEHNRLYWYRQTLGQGPEFLTYFQNEAQLEKSRLLSDRFSAERPKGSFSTLEIQRTEQGDSAMYLCASSLALIYAAYTFGSGTRLTVV.

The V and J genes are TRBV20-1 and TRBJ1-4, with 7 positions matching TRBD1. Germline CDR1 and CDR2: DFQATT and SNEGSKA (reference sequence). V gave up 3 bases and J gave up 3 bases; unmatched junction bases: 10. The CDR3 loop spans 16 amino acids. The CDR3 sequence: CSASPLTTGANEKLFF. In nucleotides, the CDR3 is TGCAGTGCTAGTCCCCTTACAACAGGGGCTAATGAAAAACTGTTTTTT.